These 16 T cell receptor beta chains originate from one sample sequenced in a study. TCRdb analysed the 5' RACE reads with MiXCR anew, one entry per CDR3 protein. The repertoire includes tens of thousands of distinct CDR3 sequences, 29% of them detected once, and about 3.7% sits in the top ten. What was sequenced was memory CD4+ T cells sorted from a lymph node. Stated subset: memory CD4+ T cells, CD4+CD45RO+CD25-. These receptors were obtained from a female donor with breast cancer.

This clonotype was found a few times. The chain is built from TRBV4-2 and TRBJ1-3; no firm D call. The V gene lost 3 bases and the J gene lost 0 bases, with 15 bases spanning the gap. The CDR3 contains 17 residues. In germline, CDR1 is LGHNA, CDR2 YNFKEQ. The CDR3 nucleotides read TGTGCCAGCAGCCAGGATAACAGAGGGCTCTCTGGAAACACCATATATTTT. Residues: CASSQDNRGLSGNTIYF.

Here the CDR3 reads CASSQDPVGQPQHF. CDR3 nucleotide sequence: TGTGCCAGCAGCCAAGATCCCGTGGGCCAGCCCCAGCATTTT. The V gene is TRBV3-1, the J gene TRBJ1-5; unclear D gene. Trimming stripped 0 bases from V and 7 bases from J, with 10 bases between. Germline V CDR1 and CDR2: LGHDT, YNNKEL (reference sequence). The CDR3 is made up of 14 amino acids.

The chain has TRBV4-1 and TRBJ2-6; 9 bases line up with TRBD1. The junction had 4 bases not matched to a gene; V was cut back by 1 base and J by 0 bases. This CDR3 comprises 18 residues. The germline gives CDR1 MGHRA, CDR2 YSYEKL. For the CDR3, the DNA is TGCGCCAGCAGCCAAGGGGACAGGGAAGGCTCTGGGGCCAACGTCCTGACTTTC. It codes for CASSQGDREGSGANVLTF.

Concerning this clonotype: A much bigger clone sits one base away, suggesting this may be a read error. V gene TRBV20-1 combines with J gene TRBJ2-3, with 8 bases fitting TRBD2. CDR1 is DFQATT, CDR2 SNEGSKA, per germline (reference sequence). The CDR3 sequence is 15 residues long. As DNA, the CDR3 is TGCAGTGCTAGCCTGCCGGGACTAGGTGCAGATACGCGGTATTTT. Residues: CSASLPGLGADTRYF.

The chain joins TRBV6-5 to TRBJ2-3; 9 nucleotides align to TRBD1. Germline loops: CDR1 MNHEY, CDR2 SVGAGI. The CDR3 spans 15 residues. J lost 5 bases, V lost 2 bases, and 5 bases had no gene match. CDR3 residues: CASSYAQGAGDTQYF. In DNA form, the CDR3 reads TGTGCCAGCAGTTACGCACAGGGGGCTGGAGATACGCAGTATTTT.

To note about this clonotype: Sequence at one end of the junction differs from germline and may be a read error. This rearrangement joins TRBV24-1 to TRBJ2-1; 9 bases match TRBD2. The germline V gene encodes CDR1 KGHDR and CDR2 SFDVKD. This CDR3 is 14 amino acids long. The CDR3 protein is CTTRRLAVGDEQFF. CDR3 nucleotide sequence: TGTACCACCAGAAGACTAGCGGTAGGCGATGAGCAGTTCTTC.

The chain has TRBV20-1 and TRBJ2-7; D is uncertain. The V gene lost 3 bases and the J gene lost 3 bases, with 6 bases spanning the gap. CDR3 length equals 11 residues. From germline, CDR1 is DFQATT and CDR2 SNEGSKA (reference sequence). The DNA of the CDR3 is TGCAGTGCTAGCCCCCGCTACGAGCAGTACTTC. This encodes CSASPRYEQYF.

The chain links TRBV10-2 to TRBJ2-4; perhaps TRBD1 as D (6 bases). The CDR3 sequence is 17 residues long. V lost 2 bases and J 8 bases, leaving 22 bases between the germline ends. The V gene's germline CDR1 is WSHSY and CDR2 SAAADI. In nucleotides, the CDR3 is TGCGCCAGCAGTGAGAGGGGGTCTGGGGCGGGTCCGGACATTCAGTACTTC. Translation: CASSERGSGAGPDIQYF.

The CDR3 DNA reads TGTGCCAGCAGCGCACCCGGGACCAAGGCAGATACGCAGTATTTT. Its protein is CASSAPGTKADTQYF. The rearrangement joins TRBV9 to TRBJ2-3; perhaps D is TRBD1 or TRBD2 (5 bases each). V lost 3 bases and J 4 bases, leaving 15 bases between the germline ends. The CDR3 has 15 amino acids. Per germline, CDR1 SGDLS and CDR2 YYNGEE.

The rearrangement joins TRBV20-1 to TRBJ1-4; 9 nucleotides match TRBD1. Germline values: CDR1 DFQATT, CDR2 SNEGSKA (reference sequence). The CDR3 runs 15 residues. V was clipped by 3 bases and J by 7 bases; unmatched bases: 9. CDR3 in amino acids: CSARVTGTGSEKLFF. The CDR3 nucleotides are TGCAGTGCTAGGGTTACCGGGACAGGGAGTGAAAAACTGTTTTTT.

This clonotype came up a few times. This rearrangement joins TRBV4-2 to TRBJ2-5, with no clear D. This CDR3 is built from 16 residues. Trimming left V 0 bases short and J 4 bases short, with 15 bases between. The germline V gene encodes CDR1 LGHNA and CDR2 YNFKEQ. The CDR3 DNA reads as TGTGCCAGCAGCCAAGATCGACCCCCCCAAGGAGAGACCCAGTACTTC. Protein product: CASSQDRPPQGETQYF.

This clonotype was observed a few times. The chain has TRBV28 and TRBJ1-2, with a possible D match to TRBD1 (5 bases). This CDR3 has 16 amino acids. Germline V gene lookup returns CDR1 MDHEN and CDR2 SYDVKM. The V end lost 6 bases, the J end lost 7 bases, and 24 bases lay between the germline ends. CDR3 sequence reads: CASSGASGRRLGGYTF. CDR3 nucleotide sequence: TGTGCCAGCAGCGGAGCGTCGGGGCGACGTCTAGGTGGCTACACCTTC.

For the CDR3, the DNA is TGCAGCCATGGCGGCGGGAGTAGGGCTACAGATACGCAGTATTTT. Translating it yields CSHGGGSRATDTQYF. The V and J genes are TRBV29-1 and TRBJ2-3, with 7 bases lining up with TRBD2. CDR1 and CDR2 (germline): SQVTM, ANQGSEA. The CDR3 totals 15 residues. Trimming at V came to 8 bases and at J to 3 bases, leaving 14 bases not matched to a gene.

This clonotype occurred a few times. V gene TRBV12-3 or TRBV12-4 combines with J gene TRBJ1-5; 8 positions agree with TRBD1. CDR3 length equals 15 residues. Losses at the gene ends were 3 bases for V and 2 bases for J; bases not matched to a gene: 3. The CDR3: CASSFTTGGNQPQHF. CDR3 sequence (DNA): TGTGCCAGCAGTTTTACGACAGGGGGCAATCAGCCCCAGCATTTT.

The CDR3 nucleotides read TGCAGTGCTAGGGGGCTATGGACCGCATCCTACGAGCAGTACTTC. It translates to CSARGLWTASYEQYF. V is TRBV20-1 and J is TRBJ2-7, with D perhaps matching TRBD1 (5 bases). Germline-derived CDR1 and CDR2 are DFQATT and SNEGSKA (reference sequence). The CDR3 length is 15 residues. Trimming stripped 3 bases from V and 1 base from J, with 16 bases between.

This clonotype was picked up a small number of times. The chain has TRBV20-1 and TRBJ1-1; D not certain. Germline V gene data show CDR1 as DFQATT and CDR2 as SNEGSKA (reference sequence). The CDR3 has 10 amino acids. V dropped 6 bases and J dropped 5 bases, with 7 bases sitting between them. The CDR3 is CSASGTEAFF. CDR3 sequence (DNA): TGCAGTGCCTCAGGAACTGAAGCTTTCTTT.